These 26 T cell receptor beta chains share one sample of origin, sequenced in a study of OX40 agonist ivuxolimab in advanced cancers. Libraries were prepared by immunoSEQ multiplex PCR; TCRdb keeps only in-frame clonotypes and omits some of them. The data contain roughly 62,000 clones, roughly 84% of them singletons. Source: CD4+ or CD8+ T cells sorted from blood, taken in a trial of the OX40 agonist ivuxolimab. The receptors derive from an adult with an advanced solid tumor such as melanoma, head and neck, liver or kidney cancer.

CDR3 amino acids: CASRAGNEQFF. The CDR3 DNA follows: TGTGCCAGCAGAGCAGGGAATGAGCAGTTCTTC. V is TRBV13 and J is TRBJ2-1; possible D gene TRBD1, 5 bases. Trimming pared 6 bases from V and 7 bases from J, leaving 7 bases between. Germline CDR1 reads PRHDT; CDR2 reads FYEKMQ (reference sequence). The CDR3 has 11 residues.

The chain employs TRBV27 and TRBJ2-1; 9 bases line up with TRBD1. In germline, CDR1 is MNHEY, CDR2 SMNVEV (reference sequence). The CDR3 consists of 13 residues. Trimming took 4 bases from V and 8 from J; bases not matched to a gene: 3. In DNA, the CDR3 is TGTGCCAGCAGTTCGGACAGGGGCGATGAGCAGTTCTTC. Amino acids: CASSSDRGDEQFF.

With respect to this clone: Germline and junction disagree at one end, which may indicate a read error. The chain combines TRBV28 with TRBJ2-7; no reliable D call. Germline V gives CDR1 MDHEN, CDR2 SYDVKM. The CDR3 consists of 12 residues. CDR3 DNA sequence: TGTGCCAGCAGTTTCTCAAACAGCAAACTGGACTTC. As protein: CASSFSNSKLDF.

This clone was observed once. The chain recombines TRBV28 with TRBJ1-1; unclear D gene. The CDR3 runs 13 residues. V shed 6 bases and J shed 6 bases, with 14 bases lying between them. CDR1 is MDHEN and CDR2 is SYDVKM in the germline V gene. The CDR3 nucleotides are TGTGCCAGCAGGAGGCCACCACCCGCTGAAGCTTTCTTT. It specifies CASRRPPPAEAFF.

The chain recombines TRBV9 with TRBJ1-2; 10 bases fit TRBD1. The CDR3 extends over 15 amino acids. V was clipped by 4 bases and J by 8 bases; unmatched bases: 11. In germline, CDR1 is SGDLS, CDR2 YYNGEE. CDR3: CASSPSPGTGVGYTF. CDR3 nucleotide sequence: TGTGCCAGCAGCCCAAGTCCCGGGACAGGGGTGGGCTACACCTTC.

The chain couples TRBV7-9 to TRBJ1-1, with no clear D. V lost 6 bases, J lost 0 bases, and 14 bases lay in between. The germline V gene has CDR1 SEHNR and CDR2 FQNEAQ (reference sequence). The CDR3 spans 15 residues. Here the CDR3 reads CASRPPPQMNTEAFF. The CDR3 nucleotides are TGTGCCAGCAGGCCCCCCCCACAGATGAACACTGAAGCTTTCTTT.

The chain has TRBV9 and TRBJ1-3; D gene uncertain. In germline, CDR1 is SGDLS, CDR2 YYNGEE. V lost 4 bases and J lost 4, with 6 bases in between. The CDR3 has 12 residues. This CDR3 reads CASSTTGNTIYF. The DNA of the CDR3 is TGTGCCAGCAGCACGACAGGAAACACCATATATTTT.

The chain employs TRBV28 and TRBJ2-1, with 7 bases matching TRBD1. The length of the CDR3 is 14 residues. CDR1 is MDHEN, CDR2 SYDVKM, per germline. Trimming at V came to 6 bases and at J to 2 bases, leaving 4 bases not matched to a gene. In DNA, the CDR3 is TGTGCCAGCAGAGAGGGACAGACCTACAATGAGCAGTTCTTC. It yields the protein CASREGQTYNEQFF.

This sequence joins TRBV7-9 and TRBJ2-7; 8 bases line up with TRBD1. The J segment lost 2 bases and the V segment lost 6 bases, leaving 9 bases of the junction unmatched. The CDR3 sequence is 15 residues long. Germline V gene lookup returns CDR1 SEHNR and CDR2 FQNEAQ (reference sequence). CDR3 DNA: TGTGCCAGCAGAGATTACCCGGGACAGGCCTACGAGCAGTACTTC. This gives the protein CASRDYPGQAYEQYF.

The chain is built from TRBV18 and TRBJ2-1; D possibly matches TRBD1 or TRBD2 (6 bases each). Trimming took off 3 bases at V and 5 bases at J, with 20 bases between the two ends. The CDR3 has 17 amino acids. The germline CDR1 and CDR2 sequences are KGHSH and LQKENI. The chain's CDR3 is CASSPRTSQGRHNEQFF. The CDR3 DNA sequence: TGTGCCAGCTCACCCCGGACAAGCCAGGGGAGGCACAATGAGCAGTTCTTC.

This clone has more than one count but fewer than ten. This chain joins TRBV28 and TRBJ2-7; 8 nucleotides match TRBD1. Germline V gives CDR1 MDHEN, CDR2 SYDVKM. The trim removed 3 bases at V and 4 bases at J, leaving 5 bases unmatched. The CDR3 loop spans 14 amino acids. The CDR3 region has the DNA TGTGCCAGCAGTTTTGTGGACAGGGTATACGAGCAGTACTTC. Its translation is CASSFVDRVYEQYF.

The rearrangement links TRBV9 to TRBJ2-1; D ambiguous. The germline CDR1 and CDR2 sequences are SGDLS and YYNGEE. The V end lost 2 bases, the J end lost 3 bases, and 15 bases lay between the germline ends. This CDR3 contains 16 residues. CDR3 region: CASSVVGRSDYNEQFF. DNA for the CDR3: TGTGCCAGCAGCGTCGTTGGACGGAGCGACTACAATGAGCAGTTCTTC.

The gene calls are TRBV2 and TRBJ2-2; 12 bases are a match to TRBD1. Germline CDR1 and CDR2: SNHLY and FYNNEI. J was trimmed by 7 bases and V by 8 bases; bases with no gene match: 17. The CDR3 runs 18 residues. DNA for the CDR3: TGTGCCAGCTCCCGGGGACAGGGGGCGGTAGGAAGAGACGGGGAGCTGTTTTTT. This translates into CASSRGQGAVGRDGELFF.

The rearrangement uses TRBV2 and TRBJ2-1; TRBD2 matches 11 bases. The CDR3 has 15 amino acids. The V and J ends lost 6 bases and 5 bases, in that order; junction bases with no gene match: 6. Per the germline V gene, CDR1 is SNHLY and CDR2 is FYNNEI. The CDR3 region has the DNA TGTGCCAGCAGGGCGCTAGCGGGAGGAAACAATGAGCAGTTCTTC. This codes for CASRALAGGNNEQFF. Filled out from reference TRBV2 and TRBJ2-1, the complete variable domain reads EPEVTQTPSHQVTQMGQEVILRCVPISNHLYFYWYRQILGQKVEFLVSFYNNEISEKSEIFDDQFSVERPDGSNFTLKIRSTKLEDSAMYFCASRALAGGNNEQFFGPGTRLTVL.

This clone appeared once. The CDR3 coding sequence is TGTGCCAGTAGTATAGGGGAGTCGGGGCTGGAGACCCAGTACTTC. It is translated as CASSIGESGLETQYF. The gene calls are TRBV19 and TRBJ2-5; the D call may be TRBD1 or TRBD2 (5 bases each). CDR3 length: 15 amino acids. V was trimmed by 1 base and J by 5 bases, leaving 14 bases between them. Germline V CDR1 and CDR2: LNHDA, SQIVND (reference sequence).

V is TRBV7-9 and J is TRBJ2-1; D possibly corresponds to TRBD2 (7 bases). Trimming left V 2 bases short and J 3 bases short, with 11 bases between. The CDR3 consists of 15 residues. The germline V gene encodes CDR1 SEHNR and CDR2 FQNEAQ (reference sequence). This CDR3 is CASSLRGAGYNEQFF. The CDR3 DNA is TGTGCCAGCAGCTTACGGGGGGCTGGCTACAATGAGCAGTTCTTC.

This sequence joins TRBV7-9 and TRBJ2-3; perhaps D is TRBD1 or TRBD2 (5 bases each). The V end lost 4 bases, the J end lost 3 bases, and 17 bases lay between the germline ends. The CDR3 length is 16 residues. Germline V gene lookup returns CDR1 SEHNR and CDR2 FQNEAQ (reference sequence). The CDR3 spells CASSSPEGPRTDTQYF. The CDR3 DNA is TGTGCCAGCAGCTCCCCCGAGGGGCCGAGGACAGATACGCAGTATTTT.

This chain uses TRBV6-6 with TRBJ2-6; D gene ambiguous. The V end was cut by 5 bases, the J end by 0 bases, with 11 bases between. There are 16 residues in the CDR3. Germline V CDR1 and CDR2: MNHNY, SVGAGI (reference sequence). The CDR3 nucleotides read TGTGCCAGCAGTCCCGGACGCAGCTCTGGGGCCAACGTCCTGACTTTC. As protein: CASSPGRSSGANVLTF.

CDR3 DNA: TGTGCCAGTAGTATGGTCAGGGTAGCCTCACCCCTCCACTTT. Translation gives CASSMVRVASPLHF. The chain recombines TRBV19 with TRBJ1-6, with D perhaps TRBD1 (5 bases). Germline values: CDR1 LNHDA, CDR2 SQIVND (reference sequence). This CDR3 spans 14 amino acids. V lost 3 bases and J 10 bases, leaving 13 bases between the germline ends.

This clone is a singleton in its sample. The chain uses TRBV7-9 and TRBJ1-4, with D unresolved. The CDR3 has 15 amino acids. V was pared by 5 bases and J by 0 bases, with 10 bases between. Germline V gene lookup returns CDR1 SEHNR and CDR2 FQNEAQ (reference sequence). The CDR3 coding sequence is TGTGCCAGCAGCCGGCACAGCGCAACTAATGAAAAACTGTTTTTT. This sequence encodes CASSRHSATNEKLFF.

This chain joins TRBV30 and TRBJ2-5; D not resolved. The assigned J gene may be wrong: the sequence end matches TRBJ2-7 better. The germline gives CDR1 GTSNPN, CDR2 SVGIG (reference sequence). CDR3 size: 13 residues. The CDR3 is CAWSMGGSYEQYF. The CDR3 coding sequence is TGTGCCTGGAGTATGGGCGGCTCCTACGAGCAGTACTTC.

The chain carries TRBV5-5 and TRBJ2-7, with D perhaps TRBD1 or TRBD2 (5 bases each). The V end was cut by 6 bases, the J end by 0 bases, with 13 bases between. The CDR3 spans 14 residues. Looked up from germline, CDR1 is SGHKS and CDR2 is YYEKEE (reference sequence). The CDR3 DNA sequence: TGTGCCAGCATCGGGACCTATCCCTCCTACGAGCAGTACTTC. Translated, it gives CASIGTYPSYEQYF.

V is TRBV4-1 and J is TRBJ1-3; D not resolved. V lost 2 bases and J lost 5, with 16 bases in between. The germline gives CDR1 MGHRA, CDR2 YSYEKL. The CDR3 extends over 16 amino acids. The CDR3, as DNA: TGCGCCAGCAGCCAACGCGAAGGCGCAAAGAGAAACACCATATATTTT. It specifies CASSQREGAKRNTIYF.

The chain employs TRBV30 and TRBJ1-2; D unresolved. CDR1 and CDR2 (germline): GTSNPN, SVGIG (reference sequence). The CDR3 consists of 14 residues. The germline V and J ends were trimmed by 4 bases and 2 bases, with 14 bases remaining between them. The CDR3 protein is CAWNPAARNYGYTF. The CDR3 nucleotides are TGTGCCTGGAATCCGGCGGCCCGAAACTATGGCTACACCTTC.

This chain links TRBV19 with TRBJ1-5; 9 bases line up with TRBD1. Germline lookup yields CDR1 LNHDA and CDR2 SQIVND (reference sequence). CDR3 length equals 14 residues. J was trimmed by 7 bases and V by 8 bases; bases with no gene match: 9. The CDR3 here is CASSDRGTGQPQHF. CDR3 in DNA: TGTGCCAGTTCAGACAGGGGGACAGGCCAGCCCCAGCATTTT.

CDR3 coding DNA: TGTGCCAGCAGTTTACGCCGTGGGCACCAAGGGGGCTACACCTTC. Protein: CASSLRRGHQGGYTF. V gene TRBV27 combines with J gene TRBJ1-2, with unresolved D. This CDR3 contains 15 residues. Deletions cut 2 bases from V and 8 bases from J, with 18 bases between. The germline CDR1 and CDR2 sequences are MNHEY and SMNVEV (reference sequence).